Described below is a single TCR beta chain sequence and its context. What it recognizes is unknown. This entry comes from a study of OX40 agonist ivuxolimab in advanced cancers. Study summary: Ivuxolimab was administered intravenously to patients at 0.01 to 10 mg/kg every 2 weeks. Aged roughly 23 to 90 with a mean of about 60 years, they were 75% to 85% male. Dose-escalation cases comprised hepatocellular carcinoma, melanoma, renal cell or head and neck cancer.

Study observations and caveats: Expanded clones tended on average to be more numerous among CD8+ T cells than CD4+.

V was cut by 4 bases and J by 6 bases, with 10 bases left in between. The CDR3 consists of 12 residues. The germline V gene has CDR1 WSHSY and CDR2 SAAADI. Generated by immunoSEQ multiplex PCR, the TCRdb table keeps only in-frame clones and is missing some. The sample records fewer than 40,000 clones, over 60% being singletons. This rearrangement joins TRBV10-2 to TRBJ2-7, with D tentatively TRBD1 (6 bases). This receptor was obtained from an adult with an advanced solid tumor such as melanoma, head and neck, liver or kidney cancer. The sequenced sample was CD4+ or CD8+ T cells sorted from blood, obtained in a trial of the OX40 agonist ivuxolimab. The CDR3 sequence is CASSVIGGEQYF. The CDR3 DNA reads as TGCGCCAGCAGTGTCATAGGGGGCGAGCAGTACTTC.